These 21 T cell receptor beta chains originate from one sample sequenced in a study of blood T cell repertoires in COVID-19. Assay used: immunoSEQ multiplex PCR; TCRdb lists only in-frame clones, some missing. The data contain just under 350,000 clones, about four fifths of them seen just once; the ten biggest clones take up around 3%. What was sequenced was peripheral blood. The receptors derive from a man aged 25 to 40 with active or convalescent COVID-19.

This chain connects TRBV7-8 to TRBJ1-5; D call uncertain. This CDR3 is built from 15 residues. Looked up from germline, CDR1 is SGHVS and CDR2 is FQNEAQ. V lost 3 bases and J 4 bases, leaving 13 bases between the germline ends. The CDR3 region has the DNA TGTGCCAGCAGCTTGGAAGAGGGCAGTAATCAGCCCCAGCATTTT. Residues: CASSLEEGSNQPQHF.

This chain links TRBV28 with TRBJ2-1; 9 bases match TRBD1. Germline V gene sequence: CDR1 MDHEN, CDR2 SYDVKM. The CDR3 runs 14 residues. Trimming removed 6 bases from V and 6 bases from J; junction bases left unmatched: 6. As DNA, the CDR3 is TGTGCCAGCAGGGGGACAGGGATCCCCAATGAGCAGTTCTTC. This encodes CASRGTGIPNEQFF. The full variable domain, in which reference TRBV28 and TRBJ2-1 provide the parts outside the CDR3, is DVKVTQSSRYLVKRTGEKVFLECVQDMDHENMFWYRQDPGLGLRLIYFSYDVKMKEKGDIPEGYSVSREKKERFSLILESASTNQTSMYLCASRGTGIPNEQFFGPGTRLTVL.

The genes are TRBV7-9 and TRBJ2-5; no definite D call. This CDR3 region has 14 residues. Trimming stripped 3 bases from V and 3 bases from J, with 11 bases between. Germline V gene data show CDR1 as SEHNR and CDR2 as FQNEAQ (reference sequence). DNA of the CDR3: TGTGCCAGCAGCTTTGACAAGACCAAAGAGACCCAGTACTTC. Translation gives CASSFDKTKETQYF.

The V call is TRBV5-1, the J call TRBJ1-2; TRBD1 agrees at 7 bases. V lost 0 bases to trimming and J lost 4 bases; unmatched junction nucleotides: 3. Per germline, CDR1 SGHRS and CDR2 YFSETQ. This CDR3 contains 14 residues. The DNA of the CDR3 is TGCGCCAGCAGCTTGGAGACAGGGTTCTATGGCTACACCTTC. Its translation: CASSLETGFYGYTF.

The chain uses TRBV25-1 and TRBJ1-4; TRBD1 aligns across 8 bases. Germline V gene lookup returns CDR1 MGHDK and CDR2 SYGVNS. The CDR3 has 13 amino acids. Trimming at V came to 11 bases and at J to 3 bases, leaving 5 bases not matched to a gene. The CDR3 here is CAGSTGANEKLFF. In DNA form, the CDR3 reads TGTGCCGGTTCGACAGGGGCTAATGAAAAACTGTTTTTT.

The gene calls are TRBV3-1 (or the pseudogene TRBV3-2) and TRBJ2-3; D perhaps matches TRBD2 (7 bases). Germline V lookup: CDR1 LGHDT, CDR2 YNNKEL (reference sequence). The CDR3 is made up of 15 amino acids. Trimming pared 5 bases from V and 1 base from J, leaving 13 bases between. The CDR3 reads CASSSRGRGTDTQYF. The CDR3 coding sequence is TGTGCCAGCAGCTCGCGGGGGCGGGGCACAGATACGCAGTATTTT.

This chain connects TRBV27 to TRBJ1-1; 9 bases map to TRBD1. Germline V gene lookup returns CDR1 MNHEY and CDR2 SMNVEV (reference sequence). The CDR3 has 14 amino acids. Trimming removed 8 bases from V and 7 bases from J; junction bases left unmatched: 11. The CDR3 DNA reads TGTGCCAGCTCTAATACAGGGGGCTTTAGTGAAGCTTTCTTT. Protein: CASSNTGGFSEAFF.

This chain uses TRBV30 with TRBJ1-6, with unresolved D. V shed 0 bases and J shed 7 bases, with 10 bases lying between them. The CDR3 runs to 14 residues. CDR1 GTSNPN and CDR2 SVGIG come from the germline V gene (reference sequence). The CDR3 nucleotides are TGTGCCTGGAGTGTAGAGGGCCGCAATTCACCCCTCCACTTT. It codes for CAWSVEGRNSPLHF.

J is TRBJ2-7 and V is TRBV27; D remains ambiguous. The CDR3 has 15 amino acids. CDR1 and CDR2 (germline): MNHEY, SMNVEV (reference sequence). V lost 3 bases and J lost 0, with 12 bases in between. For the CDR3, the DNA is TGTGCCAGCAGTTTGAGTCTTTCCCGCTCCTACGAGCAGTACTTC. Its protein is CASSLSLSRSYEQYF.

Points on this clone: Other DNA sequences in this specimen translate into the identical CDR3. CDR3 DNA sequence: TGTGCCAGCAGCCCGACAGTGAACACTGAAGCTTTCTTT. Its protein is CASSPTVNTEAFF. This chain links TRBV7-3 with TRBJ1-1; D may be TRBD1 (5 bases). Germline-derived CDR1 and CDR2 are SGHTA and FQGTGA. Trimming removed 5 bases at V and 0 bases at J, with 7 bases between. This CDR3 comprises 13 residues.

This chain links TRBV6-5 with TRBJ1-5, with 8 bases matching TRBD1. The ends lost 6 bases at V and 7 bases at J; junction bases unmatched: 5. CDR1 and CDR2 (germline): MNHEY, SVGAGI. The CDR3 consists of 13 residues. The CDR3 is CASSPQGDQPQHF. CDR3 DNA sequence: TGTGCCAGCAGCCCACAGGGGGACCAGCCCCAGCATTTT.

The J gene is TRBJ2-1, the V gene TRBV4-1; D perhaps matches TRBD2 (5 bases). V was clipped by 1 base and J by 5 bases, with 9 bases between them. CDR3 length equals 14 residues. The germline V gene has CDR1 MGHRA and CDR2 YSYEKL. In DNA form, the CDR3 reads TGCGCCAGCAGCCAAGGGTTCGGGGACAATGAGCAGTTCTTC. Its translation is CASSQGFGDNEQFF.

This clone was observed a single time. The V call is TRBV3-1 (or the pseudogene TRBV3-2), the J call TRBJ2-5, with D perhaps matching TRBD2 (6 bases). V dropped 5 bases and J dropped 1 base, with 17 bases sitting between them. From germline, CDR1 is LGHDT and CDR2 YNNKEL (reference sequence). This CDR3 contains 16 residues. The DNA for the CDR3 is TGTGCCAGCAGCTCGACGGCTAGCGTCTTCCAAGAGACCCAGTACTTC. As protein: CASSSTASVFQETQYF.

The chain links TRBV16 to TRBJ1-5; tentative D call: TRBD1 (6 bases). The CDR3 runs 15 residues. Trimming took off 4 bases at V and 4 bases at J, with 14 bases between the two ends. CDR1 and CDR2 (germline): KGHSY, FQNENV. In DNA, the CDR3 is TGTGCCAGCAGCCTCCTAGGGGGGGGGAATCAGCCCCAGCATTTT. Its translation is CASSLLGGGNQPQHF.

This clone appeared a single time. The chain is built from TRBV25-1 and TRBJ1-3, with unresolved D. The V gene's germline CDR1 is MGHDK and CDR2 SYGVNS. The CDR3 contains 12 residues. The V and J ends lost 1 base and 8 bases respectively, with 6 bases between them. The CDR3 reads CASSEWRDTIYF. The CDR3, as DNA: TGTGCCAGCAGTGAATGGCGGGACACCATATATTTT.

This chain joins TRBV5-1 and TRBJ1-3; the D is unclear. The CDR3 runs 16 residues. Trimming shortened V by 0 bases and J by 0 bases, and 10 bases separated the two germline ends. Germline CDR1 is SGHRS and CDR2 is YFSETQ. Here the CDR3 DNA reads TGCGCCAGCAGCTTGGGCGACTTTAACTCTGGAAACACCATATATTTT. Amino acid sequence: CASSLGDFNSGNTIYF.

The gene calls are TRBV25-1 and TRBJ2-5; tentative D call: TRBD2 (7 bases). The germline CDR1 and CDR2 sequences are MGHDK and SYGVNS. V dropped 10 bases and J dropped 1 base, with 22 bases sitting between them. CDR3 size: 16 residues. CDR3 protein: CATRGAPLVVQETQYF. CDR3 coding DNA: TGTGCCACCCGGGGGGCACCACTGGTAGTCCAAGAGACCCAGTACTTC.

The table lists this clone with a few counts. The CDR3 coding sequence is TGTGCCAGCAGTGAATGGGAGCGGGGGGGCCAAAACACCGGGGAGCTGTTTTTT. Protein product: CASSEWERGGQNTGELFF. The chain links TRBV25-1 to TRBJ2-2; 10 bases match TRBD2. CDR1 MGHDK and CDR2 SYGVNS come from the germline V gene. The V gene end was trimmed by 1 base and the J gene end by 2 bases; junction bases not matched to a gene: 7. There are 18 residues in the CDR3.

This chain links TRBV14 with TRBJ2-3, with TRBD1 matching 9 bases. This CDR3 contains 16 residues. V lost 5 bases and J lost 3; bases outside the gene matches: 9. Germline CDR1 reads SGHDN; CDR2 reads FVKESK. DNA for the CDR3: TGTGCCAGCAGCGCACACAGGGGGCTGTTTACAGATACGCAGTATTTT. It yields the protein CASSAHRGLFTDTQYF.

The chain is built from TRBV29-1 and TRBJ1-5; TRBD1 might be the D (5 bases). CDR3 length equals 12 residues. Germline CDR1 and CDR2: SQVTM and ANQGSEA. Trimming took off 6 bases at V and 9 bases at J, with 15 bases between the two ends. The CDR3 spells CSVGTQSGPQHF. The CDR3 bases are TGCAGCGTAGGGACTCAAAGCGGGCCCCAGCATTTT.

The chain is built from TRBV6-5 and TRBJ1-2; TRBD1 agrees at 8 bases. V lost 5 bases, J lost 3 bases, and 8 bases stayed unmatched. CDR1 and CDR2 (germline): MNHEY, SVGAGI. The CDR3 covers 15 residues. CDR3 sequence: CASSTMTGDDYGYTF. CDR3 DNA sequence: TGTGCCAGCAGTACCATGACAGGGGATGACTATGGCTACACCTTC.